The 2 T cell receptor beta chains below come from one sample, sequenced in a study of shared clonotypes between healthy human individuals. Sequencing was performed with immunoSEQ multiplex PCR; in TCRdb, only in-frame clones are kept and a portion is missing. The repertoire holds 2 million to 2.5 million clones, more than 85% seen once, with 0.39% in the top ten. The material sequenced was naive CD4+ T cells from PBMCs. This sample's subset: CD45RA+ positively selected. These receptors came from a man aged 18-30 years in good health. Some clones in this sample may be carry-over from other donors' samples.

The V gene is TRBV7-8, the J gene TRBJ2-1, with 12 bases identical to TRBD2. V shed 1 base, J shed 6 bases, and the junction held 7 bases outside the gene matches. Germline V lookup: CDR1 SGHVS, CDR2 FQNEAQ. This CDR3 spans 17 amino acids. CDR3 sequence reads: CASSLVATSGSINEQFF. CDR3 nucleotides: TGTGCCAGCAGCTTAGTCGCGACTAGCGGGAGTATCAATGAGCAGTTCTTC.

The chain carries TRBV19 and TRBJ2-1; the match to TRBD2 covers 11 bases. V lost 4 bases to trimming and J lost 4 bases; unmatched junction nucleotides: 9. Germline V gene data show CDR1 as LNHDA and CDR2 as SQIVND (reference sequence). The CDR3 totals 17 residues. CDR3 region: CASSRTTSGSTYNEQFF. CDR3 bases: TGTGCCAGTAGTAGAACCACTAGCGGGAGTACGTACAATGAGCAGTTCTTC.